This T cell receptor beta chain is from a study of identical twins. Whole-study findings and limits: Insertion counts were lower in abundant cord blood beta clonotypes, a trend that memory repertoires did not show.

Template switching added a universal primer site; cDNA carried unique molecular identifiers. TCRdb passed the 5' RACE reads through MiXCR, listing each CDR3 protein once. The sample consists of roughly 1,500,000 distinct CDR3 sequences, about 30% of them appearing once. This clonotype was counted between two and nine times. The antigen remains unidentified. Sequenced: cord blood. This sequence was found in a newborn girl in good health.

The DNA of the CDR3 is TGCAGTGCTAGAGATTTGGGCGGGGGGGCCTCGGAGACCCAGTACTTC. It yields the protein CSARDLGGGASETQYF. The chain uses TRBV20-1 and TRBJ2-5, with 9 bases identical to TRBD2. Germline CDR1 and CDR2: DFQATT and SNEGSKA (reference sequence). This CDR3 contains 16 residues. The ends lost 0 bases at V and 5 bases at J; junction bases unmatched: 10.